This entry features one TCR beta chain sequence. Its antigen is still unknown. In all sorted populations, purity surpassed 95%. The length of the CDR3 is 17 residues. Per the germline V gene, CDR1 is SGHNT and CDR2 is YYREEE (reference sequence). V dropped 3 bases and J dropped 5; count of bases not matched to a gene: 8. The sample originates from a study of beta chain features in type 1 diabetes. Findings and caveats of the study: Patients with type 1 diabetes showed fewer VDJ junction insertions and more deletions. Shorter TCRB CDR3s, moderately but significantly so, were found in Type 1 diabetes patients in all four CD4+ subsets. A definitive answer on HLA type influencing TCRB rearrangement was not reached here.

cDNA synthesis used the whole RNA isolate, giving expressed TCRB sequences. Assay used: immunoSEQ multiplex PCR; TCRdb lists only in-frame clones, some missing. The data hold about 710,000 clones, with about an eighth observed a single time. Sequenced: naive CD4+ T cells from blood. V gene TRBV5-4 combines with J gene TRBJ2-5; 15 positions agree with TRBD2. The receptor comes from a man younger than 35 with type 1 diabetes. The CDR3: CASSSWTSGGAKETQYF. In DNA form, the CDR3 reads TGTGCCAGCAGCTCCTGGACTAGCGGGGGGGCGAAGGAGACCCAGTACTTC.